The 27 T cell receptor beta chains below were found in one sample sequenced in a study of molecular identifiers for immune sequencing clone quantification. TCRdb processed the PCR reads anew with MiXCR; each CDR3 protein has one entry. In the table there are a few hundred thousand distinct CDR3 sequences, about a fifth of which are singletons. Sequencing was carried out using naive CD8+ T cells from blood, with Jurkat cell RNA spiked in. Subset indicated: FACS-sorted CD8+CD4-CCR7+CD45RA+ naive T cells. The receptors shown here come from a human donor in good health. Some libraries in this study had Jurkat cell RNA spiked in.

This clonotype showed up many times. This chain links TRBV4-1 with TRBJ1-5; no clear D. The CDR3 is 15 amino acids. Trimming removed 0 bases from V and 3 bases from J, with 9 bases in between. Germline CDR1 and CDR2: MGHRA and YSYEKL. The CDR3 loop is CASSQDQTPNQPQHF. In DNA, the CDR3 is TGCGCCAGCAGCCAAGATCAGACACCCAATCAGCCCCAGCATTTT.

As concerns this clonotype: A much larger clone sits a single nucleotide away, making a read error possible. The CDR3 ends on some other residue instead of the conserved phenylalanine or tryptophan, so this is likely a read error. V gene TRBV29-1 combines with J gene TRBJ2-7; 8 bases align to TRBD1. V lost 5 bases and J lost 3; bases outside the gene matches: 3. This CDR3 is 12 amino acids long. Germline V gene data show CDR1 as SQVTM and CDR2 as ANQGSEA. CDR3 in amino acids: CSVKTGGYEQYL. The CDR3 nucleotides read TGCAGCGTTAAAACAGGGGGCTACGAGCAGTACCTC.

This clonotype was detected only a few times. The chain has TRBV7-6 and TRBJ2-7, with 12 bases aligning to TRBD2. The junction had 4 bases not matched to a gene; V was cut back by 1 base and J by 0 bases. Germline values: CDR1 SGHVS, CDR2 FNYEAQ. The CDR3 sequence is 17 residues long. The CDR3 DNA is TGTGCCAGCAGCTTAGGGGTGACTAGCGGGAGCTCCTACGAGCAGTACTTC. Protein sequence: CASSLGVTSGSSYEQYF. The full variable domain, its missing parts supplied by reference TRBV7-6 and TRBJ2-7, is GAGVSQSPRYKVTKRGQDVALRCDPISGHVSLYWYRQALGQGPEFLTYFNYEAQQDKSGLPNDRFSAERPEGSISTLTIQRTEQRDSAMYRCASSLGVTSGSSYEQYFGPGTRLTVT.

This clonotype has a count of ten or more. The gene calls are TRBV6-2 or TRBV6-3 and TRBJ1-6; perhaps TRBD1 as D (5 bases). There are 13 residues in the CDR3. Germline V gene data show CDR1 as MNHEY and CDR2 as SVGEGT. The V end was cut by 7 bases, the J end by 7 bases, with 11 bases between. The CDR3 spells CASTTGGNSPLHF. The CDR3 nucleotides read TGTGCCAGCACTACAGGAGGGAATTCACCCCTCCACTTT.

Concerning this clonotype: A read error is possible here, since a much larger clone lies one base away. V usage is TRBV10-3 and J usage is TRBJ1-1, with D perhaps TRBD1 (6 bases). The germline CDR1 and CDR2 sequences are ENHRY and SYGVKD. This CDR3 spans 12 amino acids. V lost 10 bases and J 7 bases, leaving 16 bases between the germline ends. The CDR3 protein is CANSPTGREAFF. In DNA form, the CDR3 reads TGTGCCAACAGCCCGACAGGCCGTGAAGCTTTCTTT.

This clonotype showed up just a few times. Here the CDR3 reads CASKVNAANEKLFF. In nucleotides, the CDR3 is TGTGCCAGCAAAGTAAATGCAGCTAATGAAAAACTGTTTTTT. The V call is TRBV7-6, the J call TRBJ1-4; D is uncertain. Germline V gene data show CDR1 as SGHVS and CDR2 as FNYEAQ. This CDR3 comprises 14 residues. Deletions cut 7 bases from V and 3 bases from J, with 12 bases between.

There are a few counts of this clonotype. The chain couples TRBV11-2 to TRBJ2-5; D is unresolved. The V end lost 5 bases, the J end lost 0 bases, and 10 bases lay between the germline ends. The CDR3 runs to 14 residues. Per the germline V gene, CDR1 is SGHAT and CDR2 is FQNNGV. The CDR3 sequence is CASSRLEYQETQYF. In DNA, the CDR3 is TGTGCCAGCAGCCGCTTGGAGTACCAAGAGACCCAGTACTTC.

This clonotype came up a few times. The chain has TRBV5-3 and TRBJ2-2; the match to TRBD2 covers 7 bases. TRBV5-3 is an open reading frame, and its role is uncertain. V shed 8 bases, J shed 4 bases, and the junction held 11 bases outside the gene matches. The length of the CDR3 is 15 residues. CDR3 residues: CASSRGAGSTGELFF. The CDR3 bases are TGTGCCAGCAGCCGGGGAGCGGGGTCCACCGGGGAGCTGTTTTTT.

The V and J genes are TRBV4-1 and TRBJ2-2; the match to TRBD2 covers 7 bases. Germline assignment: CDR1 MGHRA and CDR2 YSYEKL. CDR3 length equals 15 residues. The V gene end was trimmed by 6 bases and the J gene end by 4 bases; junction bases not matched to a gene: 8. The CDR3 is CASSVGRGSTGELFF. The CDR3, as DNA: TGCGCCAGCAGTGTGGGGCGGGGGTCCACCGGGGAGCTGTTTTTT.

This clonotype showed up just a few times. The DNA of the CDR3 is TGTGCCAGCACAAGGGCCAGAACTAATGAAAAACTGTTTTTT. Translated: CASTRARTNEKLFF. The chain links TRBV12-3 or TRBV12-4 to TRBJ1-4, with unresolved D. V was clipped by 7 bases and J by 1 base, with 10 bases between them. This CDR3 is built from 14 residues.

This clonotype was found once. This could be a read error, since a much larger clone is one nucleotide away. The chain uses TRBV7-9 and TRBJ2-5; 7 bases match TRBD1. The CDR3 consists of 14 residues. V lost 6 bases, J lost 7 bases, and 11 bases stayed unmatched. CDR1 is SEHNR, CDR2 FQNEAQ, per germline (reference sequence). The CDR3 here is CASRTTGDRGTQYF. DNA for the CDR3: TGTGCCAGCAGGACTACAGGGGATAGAGGGACCCAGTACTTC.

The chain has TRBV27 and TRBJ2-7; tentative D call: TRBD1 (5 bases). V was cut by 5 bases and J by 2 bases, with 16 bases left in between. The length of the CDR3 is 15 residues. The germline gives CDR1 MNHEY, CDR2 SMNVEV (reference sequence). The CDR3 loop reads CASSQYPTAAYEQYF. In nucleotides, the CDR3 is TGTGCCAGCAGTCAGTACCCGACAGCAGCCTACGAGCAGTACTTC.

This clonotype was seen a handful of times. The J gene is TRBJ1-3, the V gene TRBV12-3 or TRBV12-4, with unresolved D. The CDR3 spans 12 residues. V shed 3 bases and J shed 8 bases, with 8 bases lying between them. Written as DNA, the CDR3 is TGTGCCAGCAGTTTGGACCGGTACACCATATATTTT. Translating gives CASSLDRYTIYF.

V usage is TRBV5-1 and J usage is TRBJ2-7, with TRBD1 as a possible D gene (6 bases). The CDR3 contains 14 residues. Trimming pared 2 bases from V and 2 bases from J, leaving 11 bases between. Germline loops: CDR1 SGHRS, CDR2 YFSETQ. This chain's CDR3 is CASSLYGQTYEQYF. Here the CDR3 DNA reads TGCGCCAGCAGCTTATACGGACAGACCTACGAGCAGTACTTC.

This clonotype appeared a few times. This chain links TRBV12-3 or TRBV12-4 with TRBJ2-5; TRBD1 agrees at 7 bases. The CDR3 loop spans 13 amino acids. The V and J ends lost 5 bases and 7 bases, in that order; junction bases with no gene match: 7. CDR3 loop: CASSQDRVGTQYF. As DNA, the CDR3 is TGTGCCAGCAGTCAAGACAGGGTTGGGACCCAGTACTTC.

The chain is built from TRBV4-2 and TRBJ2-3, with 8 bases fitting TRBD2. The CDR3 loop spans 17 amino acids. Germline trimming cut 0 bases from V and 0 bases from J; bases unmatched to any gene: 5. The germline CDR1 and CDR2 sequences are LGHNA and YNFKEQ. CDR3 sequence reads: CASSQDLVAGSTDTQYF. The DNA for the CDR3 is TGTGCCAGCAGCCAAGATCTAGTAGCGGGGAGCACAGATACGCAGTATTTT.

This clonotype was observed many times. The chain combines TRBV28 with TRBJ2-3; D ambiguous. The germline V and J ends were trimmed by 4 bases and 0 bases, with 14 bases remaining between them. CDR3 length: 16 amino acids. CDR1 and CDR2 from the germline V gene are MDHEN and SYDVKM. The CDR3, as DNA: TGTGCCAGCAGTTACGGGCCATCGGCGAGCACAGATACGCAGTATTTT. Residues: CASSYGPSASTDTQYF.

As for this clonotype: A much bigger clone sits one base away, suggesting this may be a read error. The chain is built from TRBV2 and TRBJ1-5; the D is unclear. Germline CDR1 is SNHLY and CDR2 is FYNNEI. There are 14 residues in the CDR3. The CDR3 DNA sequence: TGTGCCAGCAGTGGGGCAGAGAGCAATCGGCCCCAGCATTTT. It codes for CASSGAESNRPQHF.

This clonotype was seen at least ten times. V usage is TRBV28 and J usage is TRBJ2-3; TRBD2 matches at 9 bases. The CDR3 sequence is 16 residues long. Per the germline V gene, CDR1 is MDHEN and CDR2 is SYDVKM. J lost 2 bases, V lost 3 bases, and 6 bases had no gene match. CDR3 region: CASSFRLAGLTDTQYF. CDR3 sequence (DNA): TGTGCCAGCAGTTTTCGGCTAGCGGGGCTCACAGATACGCAGTATTTT.

The table lists this clonotype with many counts. The chain has TRBV27 and TRBJ1-4, with D perhaps matching TRBD1 (6 bases). V dropped 5 bases and J dropped 3 bases, with 10 bases sitting between them. Germline V gene sequence: CDR1 MNHEY, CDR2 SMNVEV (reference sequence). CDR3 size: 14 residues. CDR3 sequence (DNA): TGTGCCAGCAGTACGGACAGTTCTAATGAAAAACTGTTTTTT. Protein sequence: CASSTDSSNEKLFF.

This clonotype appeared many times. The gene calls are TRBV12-3 or TRBV12-4 and TRBJ2-3, with D tentatively TRBD1 or TRBD2 (5 bases each). V was trimmed by 6 bases and J by 3 bases, leaving 19 bases between them. CDR3 size: 16 residues. The CDR3 DNA is TGTGCCAGCAGCTCGTCCGGGGCTGTAGCTACAGATACGCAGTATTTT. Amino acids: CASSSSGAVATDTQYF.

This chain connects TRBV5-1 to TRBJ2-2, with D uncertain. The germline CDR1 and CDR2 sequences are SGHRS and YFSETQ. There are 13 residues in the CDR3. V gave up 2 bases and J gave up 7 bases, with 9 bases separating them. As DNA, the CDR3 is TGCGCCAGCAGCTTTGGCGCTGGCGGGGAGCTGTTTTTT. Its protein is CASSFGAGGELFF.

Details on this clonotype: Given a much more abundant clone one base away, this may be a read error. The chain combines TRBV4-3 with TRBJ2-5, with unresolved D. Germline V lookup: CDR1 LGHNA, CDR2 YSLEER. The CDR3 loop spans 15 amino acids. The CDR3 DNA reads TGCGCCAGCAGCCAAGATCGATCCGAACAAGAGACCCGGTACTTC. Encoded protein: CASSQDRSEQETRYF.

This clonotype has ten or more counts. This chain connects TRBV29-1 to TRBJ2-3; 13 nucleotides match TRBD2. This CDR3 is 13 amino acids long. Germline V lookup: CDR1 SQVTM, CDR2 ANQGSEA. V lost 6 bases and J lost 6; bases outside the gene matches: 3. In DNA form, the CDR3 reads TGCAGCGTGGGACTAGCGGGGATGGATACGCAGTATTTT. Translated: CSVGLAGMDTQYF.

This chain links TRBV27 with TRBJ2-2; 8 bases are a match to TRBD1. The CDR3 sequence is 14 residues long. V lost 3 bases to trimming and J lost 6 bases; unmatched junction nucleotides: 3. Germline CDR1 and CDR2: MNHEY and SMNVEV (reference sequence). The CDR3 sequence: CASSFAGGPGELFF. CDR3 DNA: TGTGCCAGCAGTTTTGCAGGGGGCCCCGGGGAGCTGTTTTTT.

There are a few counts of this clonotype. V is TRBV6-2 or TRBV6-3 and J is TRBJ2-1, with D perhaps being TRBD1 or TRBD2 (7 bases each). This CDR3 spans 14 amino acids. Trimming cost V 2 bases and J 8 bases, with 13 bases left between them. Germline V gene data show CDR1 as MNHEY and CDR2 as SVGEGT. As DNA, the CDR3 is TGTGCCAGCAGTTACGAGACAGGGAGGGATGAGCAGTTCTTC. It is translated as CASSYETGRDEQFF.

There are a few counts of this clonotype. Lacking the conserved final phenylalanine or tryptophan, this CDR3 likely reflects a read error. J is TRBJ1-1 and V is TRBV20-1, with a possible D match to TRBD1 (5 bases). With 5 bases removed from V and 1 base from J, the gap between germline ends came to 14 bases. The CDR3 consists of 14 residues. The V gene's germline CDR1 is DFQATT and CDR2 SNEGSKA (reference sequence). The DNA of the CDR3 is TGCAGTGCTTCTATGCGGGGGACGAACACTGAAGCTTTCCTT. Its protein is CSASMRGTNTEAFL.